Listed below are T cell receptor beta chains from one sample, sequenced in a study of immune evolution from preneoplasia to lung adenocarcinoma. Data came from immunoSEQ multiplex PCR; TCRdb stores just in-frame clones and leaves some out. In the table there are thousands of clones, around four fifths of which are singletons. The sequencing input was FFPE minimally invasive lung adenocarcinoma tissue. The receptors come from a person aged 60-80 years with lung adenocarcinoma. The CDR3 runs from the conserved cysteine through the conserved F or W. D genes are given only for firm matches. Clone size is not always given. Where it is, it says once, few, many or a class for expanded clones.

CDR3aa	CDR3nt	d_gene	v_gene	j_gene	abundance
CASSSYGRNYEQYF	TGCGCCAGCAGCTCTTACGGCCGTAACTACGAGCAGTACTTC	-	TRBV5-1	TRBJ2-7	-
CASSLSGGPLNTEAFF	TGTGCCAGCAGCTTAAGCGGCGGGCCTCTGAACACTGAAGCTTTCTTT	-	TRBV7-2	TRBJ1-1	-
CASTLGRTPNTDTQYF	TGTGCCAGCACCCTAGGCCGGACTCCAAACACAGATACGCAGTATTTT	-	TRBV28	TRBJ2-3	-
CSGAGTGGTEAFF	TGCAGCGGTGCCGGGACAGGTGGCACTGAAGCTTTCTTT	TRBD1	TRBV29-1	TRBJ1-1	few
CSVGDRAGAETQYF	TGCAGCGTAGGGGACAGGGCGGGAGCAGAGACCCAGTACTTC	TRBD1	TRBV29-1	TRBJ2-5	-
CASSPTPLAGGTDTQYF	TGTGCCAGCAGCCCAACGCCCCTAGCGGGAGGGACAGATACGCAGTATTTT	TRBD2	TRBV7-3	TRBJ2-3	-
CASSETGVGNTEAFF	TGTGCCAGCAGTGAAACAGGGGTAGGGAACACTGAAGCTTTCTTT	TRBD1	TRBV2	TRBJ1-1	-
CASSELTALSSYEQYF	TGTGCCAGCAGCGAACTCACGGCGCTCAGCTCCTACGAGCAGTACTTC	-	TRBV5-8	TRBJ2-7	-
CASSGSAVGETQYF	TGTGCCAGCAGTGGTTCAGCGGTCGGAGAGACCCAGTACTTC	-	TRBV2	TRBJ2-5	-
CASSLVGLETQYF	TGCGCCAGCAGCTTGGTCGGGCTGGAGACCCAGTACTTC	-	TRBV5-1	TRBJ2-5	-
CASSPAGGTNEKLFF	TGTGCCAGCAGCCCAGCGGGGGGGACTAATGAAAAACTGTTTTTT	-	TRBV6-5	TRBJ1-4	-
CASSAAGGADTQYF	TGTGCCAGCAGCGCAGCGGGAGGAGCAGATACGCAGTATTTT	TRBD2	TRBV9	TRBJ2-3	-
CASSPREGPRTTGELFF	TGTGCCAGCAGCCCCCGTGAGGGACCACGAACGACCGGGGAGCTGTTTTTT	-	TRBV7-9	TRBJ2-2	-
CAWSFDRVRGYTF	TGTGCCTGGAGTTTTGACAGGGTGAGGGGCTACACCTTC	TRBD1	TRBV30	TRBJ1-2	-
CASSWRDEQYF	TGTGCCAGTAGTTGGAGGGACGAGCAGTACTTC	-	TRBV19	TRBJ2-7	-
CASSLRDKNTGELFF	TGCGCCAGCAGCCTCCGGGACAAAAACACCGGGGAGCTGTTTTTT	-	TRBV5-1	TRBJ2-2	-
CASSSGQESYEQYF	TGTGCCAGCAGCTCGGGACAGGAGTCCTACGAGCAGTACTTC	TRBD1	TRBV13	TRBJ2-7	-
CSVAAGNTEAFF	TGCAGCGTTGCGGCAGGTAACACTGAAGCTTTCTTT	-	TRBV29-1	TRBJ1-1	-
CASSWLREGGEQFF	TGTGCCAGCAGCTGGCTAAGAGAAGGGGGCGAGCAGTTCTTC	TRBD1	TRBV11-3	TRBJ2-1	-
CASSSGQGKSGELFF	TGTGCCAGTAGTTCCGGACAGGGGAAGTCCGGGGAGCTGTTTTTT	TRBD1	TRBV19	TRBJ2-2	-
CASGQMGAGQSRANVLTF	TGTGCTAGTGGTCAGATGGGTGCAGGACAAAGTCGGGCCAACGTCCTGACTTTC	-	TRBV12-5	TRBJ2-6	once
CASSLFYEQYF	TGTGCCAGCAGCCTTTTTTACGAGCAGTACTTC	-	TRBV28	TRBJ2-7	-
CAISKQGGNTEAFF	TGTGCCATCAGTAAACAGGGAGGGAACACTGAAGCTTTCTTT	-	TRBV10-3	TRBJ1-1	-
CASSLGDRGGLKETQYF	TGCGCCAGCAGCCTGGGGGACAGGGGGGGTCTAAAAGAGACCCAGTACTTC	TRBD1	TRBV5-1	TRBJ2-5	-
CASSLLQGNTIYF	TGTGCCAGCAGTCTCCTACAGGGAAACACCATATATTTT	-	TRBV6-5	TRBJ1-3	-
CASSSGAAGIYQETQYF	TGTGCCAGCAGCTCAGGCGCGGCAGGGATTTACCAAGAGACCCAGTACTTC	-	TRBV7-3	TRBJ2-5	-
CASSQVRLRRHEQYF	TGTGCCAGCAGCCAAGTAAGGCTCCGTCGACACGAGCAGTACTTC	-	TRBV14	TRBJ2-7	-
CASSEDRYSYNEQFF	TGTGCCAGCAGTGAAGACCGGTACTCCTACAATGAGCAGTTCTTC	-	TRBV2	TRBJ2-1	once
CATSRESYNEQFF	TGTGCCACCAGCAGAGAGAGCTACAATGAGCAGTTCTTC	-	TRBV15	TRBJ2-1	-
CASSTGQGGYEQHF	TGTGCCAGCAGTACGGGACAGGGTGGCTACGAGCAGCACTTC	TRBD1	TRBV27	TRBJ2-7	-
CASSAPGQGDYEQYF	TGTGCCAGCAGTGCCCCGGGACAGGGGGACTACGAGCAGTACTTC	TRBD1	TRBV25-1	TRBJ2-7	-
CASSPEGEGMDGEQFF	TGTGCCAGCTCACCTGAGGGGGAGGGGATGGACGGTGAGCAGTTCTTC	-	TRBV18	TRBJ2-1	-